Given below is one T cell receptor beta chain in context. What it recognizes is unknown. This PCR relied on a set of 60 Vbeta primers and 13 Jbeta primers. Per the original data handling: Counted up in a later analysis, unique TCR beta chains came to some 72 million, with some 9.9 million shared. Repertoires were generated with immunoSEQ multiplex PCR, while TCRdb's copy carries only in-frame clones and drops some. V and J calls and clone size are given by that table; D and trimming were obtained from the DNA. Among about 130,000 clones listed, around three quarters were seen once. The data are from a study of cytomegalovirus exposure and HLA in healthy donors. General study results and limits: Later, an analysis showed that TCR beta chains associated with HLA were more clonally expanded than others that were equally common. Apparent HLA restriction characterized most CMV-associated TCR beta chains in a later analysis.

CDR3 size: 16 residues. V was cut by 3 bases and J by 0 bases, with 14 bases left in between. In germline, CDR1 is ENHRY, CDR2 SYGVKD. The rearrangement joins TRBV10-3 to TRBJ1-1; tentatively, D is TRBD1 (6 bases). The receptor was isolated from a male donor in good health and CMV-seronegative. The sample comprised PBMCs. In nucleotides, the CDR3 is TGTGCCATCAGTGATAAGGCAGGGGATATGAACACTGAAGCTTTCTTT. The encoded protein is CAISDKAGDMNTEAFF.